This TCR beta chain was identified during a study of shared clonotypes between healthy human individuals. The wider study: Those who served as donors were two women and a few men between the ages of 18 and 49.

Per germline, CDR1 MRHNA and CDR2 SNTAGT. The V end lost 6 bases, the J end lost 0 bases, and 15 bases lay between the germline ends. CDR3 length: 15 residues. Findings and caveats of the study: What naive subsets generally showed was a larger estimated richness than memory subsets showed. Clonotypes shared by all four sorted-subset donors had higher generation probabilities than non-shared clonotypes.

Profiling relied on immunoSEQ multiplex PCR, and the TCRdb table lists in-frame clones only, not all of them. The table shows roughly 1.5 million clones, with 95% to 99% occurring only once. Of note for this clone: Its antigen is currently unknown.

Sequencing input: naive CD4+ T cells sorted from blood. Subset given: CD45RA+ positively selected. The chain recombines TRBV6-4 with TRBJ2-7; D might be TRBD2 (6 bases). This clonotype was obtained from a man aged 25 to 40 in good health. The CDR3 DNA follows: TGTGCCAGCAGGGGCCCGGGGGACCCCTCCTACGAGCAGTACTTC. Encoded protein: CASRGPGDPSYEQYF.